A selection of T cell receptor beta chains follows, all from one sample in a study of blood T cell repertoires in COVID-19. Produced via immunoSEQ multiplex PCR; TCRdb's table is partial and in-frame only. The sample lists about 150,000 clones, approximately 83% seen once, with about a tenth in the top ten. The source material was peripheral blood. The receptors derive from a man aged 65 to 79 with active or convalescent COVID-19. Both conserved end residues are part of each CDR3.

v_call cdr3_length cdr3_aa
TRBV14 13 CASSGQGYNEQFF
TRBV6-5 14 CASSQATGSFGYTF
TRBV19 13 CASRRVSTDTQYF
TRBV4-1 20 CASSHPRGLAGRVPTDTQYF
TRBV6-5 12 CATRDTGYEQYF
TRBV7-2 12 CASRSSSDTQYF
TRBV29-1 12 CSVADRGYGYTF
TRBV30 15 CAWRPLSRFDTEAFF
TRBV28 14 CASRSGTSGYEQYF
TRBV18 20 CASSQKVSSPVQGMNTEAFF
TRBV7-8 13 CASSPSRESPLHF
TRBV6-2/TRBV6-3 14 CASSPAPPRDSLHF
TRBV5-1 15 CASSLGQGDGNTIYF
TRBV30 11 CAWTRRTRAFF
TRBV12-3/TRBV12-4 11 CASSSGDTQYF
TRBV6-5 15 CASSTLDRANTEAFF
TRBV7-2 15 CASSSPQGRKETQYF
TRBV24-1 13 CATSGAGDIRKFF
TRBV7-9 15 CASSSGTGVGGEQFF
TRBV5-1 13 CASSLGDSQEAFF
TRBV28 17 CASSWRLNSPVYNEQFF
TRBV4-3 15 CASSQLQYSNYGYTF
TRBV25-1 15 CASSGGLAGAGELFF
TRBV24-1 13 CATSQDITDTQYF
TRBV5-1 15 CASSLGPGQGYEQYF
TRBV28 16 CASSLFSKGTKETQYF
TRBV6-5 13 CASTRTGTYEQYF
TRBV13 17 CASSRRWGTSGTGELFF
TRBV5-1 13 CASSGSGFYEQYF
TRBV5-6 15 CASSSGGSSYNEQFF
TRBV2 15 CASSEAGLAGETQYF
TRBV24-1 14 CATSDPARVPEQFF
TRBV6-2/TRBV6-3 16 CASSPRQGARNTEAFF
TRBV30 14 CASNPVGSTDTQYF
TRBV6-2/TRBV6-3 15 CASSYGTASNQPQHF
TRBV7-6 15 CASSFNHRVNTEAFF
TRBV7-8 12 CASSSAGKEQYF